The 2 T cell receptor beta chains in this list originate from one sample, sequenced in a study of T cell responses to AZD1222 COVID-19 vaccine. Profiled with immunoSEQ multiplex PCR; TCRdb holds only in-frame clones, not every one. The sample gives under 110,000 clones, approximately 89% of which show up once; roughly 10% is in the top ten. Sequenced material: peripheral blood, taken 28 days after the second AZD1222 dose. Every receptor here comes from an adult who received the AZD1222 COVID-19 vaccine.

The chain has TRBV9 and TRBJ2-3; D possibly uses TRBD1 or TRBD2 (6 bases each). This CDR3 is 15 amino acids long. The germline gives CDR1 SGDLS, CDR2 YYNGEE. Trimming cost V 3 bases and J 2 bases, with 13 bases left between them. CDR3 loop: CASSGLGGDTDTQYF. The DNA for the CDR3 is TGTGCCAGCAGCGGACTCGGGGGCGACACAGATACGCAGTATTTT.

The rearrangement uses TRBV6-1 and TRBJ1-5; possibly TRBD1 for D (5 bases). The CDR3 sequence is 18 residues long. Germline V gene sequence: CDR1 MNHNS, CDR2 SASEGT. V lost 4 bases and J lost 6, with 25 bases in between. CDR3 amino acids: CASSGGSQGWVWSQPQHF. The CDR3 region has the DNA TGTGCCAGCAGTGGAGGGTCCCAGGGCTGGGTTTGGAGTCAGCCCCAGCATTTT.